Following are 14 T cell receptor beta chains from one sample sequenced in a study of blood T cell repertoires in COVID-19. The method was immunoSEQ multiplex PCR; TCRdb's version includes in-frame clones alone and lacks a portion of them. There are fewer than 300,000 clones in the sample; just over 90% occur only once, and about 2.2% lies in the top ten. Sequencing was done on a sample of peripheral blood. Receptors were obtained from a woman in her twenties or thirties with COVID-19, enrolled during active disease.

The sample holds one count of this clone. The chain joins TRBV6-5 to TRBJ2-1; 9 bases map to TRBD2. The germline V gene encodes CDR1 MNHEY and CDR2 SVGAGI. CDR3 length: 16 amino acids. The V and J ends lost 0 bases and 4 bases, in that order; junction bases with no gene match: 4. The CDR3 is CASSYSRLAAYNEQFF. The CDR3 DNA follows: TGTGCCAGCAGTTACTCAAGACTAGCGGCATACAATGAGCAGTTCTTC.

The rearrangement uses TRBV29-1 and TRBJ2-2; 8 positions agree with TRBD1. The CDR3 length is 13 residues. V lost 7 bases, J lost 1 base, and 2 bases stayed unmatched. Germline lookup yields CDR1 SQVTM and CDR2 ANQGSEA. Written as DNA, the CDR3 is TGCAGCGGGGGGACAGGGAACACCGGGGAGCTGTTTTTT. Translated: CSGGTGNTGELFF.

The chain recombines TRBV25-1 with TRBJ1-2; D uncertain. V lost 3 bases to trimming and J lost 1 base, with 6 bases between them. The CDR3 runs 13 residues. Germline V lookup: CDR1 MGHDK, CDR2 SYGVNS. The CDR3 nucleotides are TGTGCCAGCAGTGATCCGAGTAACTATGGCTACACCTTC. It translates to CASSDPSNYGYTF.

This rearrangement joins TRBV29-1 to TRBJ2-5; D possibly corresponds to TRBD2 (6 bases). This CDR3 has 13 amino acids. Per the germline V gene, CDR1 is SQVTM and CDR2 is ANQGSEA. The CDR3 coding sequence is TGCAGTTCTAAGGGAGGAACCCAAGAGACCCAGTACTTC. It is translated as CSSKGGTQETQYF.

This clone was counted between two and nine times. The V call is TRBV6-5, the J call TRBJ1-4; 9 bases map to TRBD1. Germline V gives CDR1 MNHEY, CDR2 SVGAGI. Unmatched junction bases numbered 2, after V lost 0 bases and J lost 6 bases. This CDR3 is built from 15 residues. In nucleotides, the CDR3 is TGTGCCAGCAGTTACTCGAACAGGGGGCATGAAAAACTGTTTTTT. Amino acid sequence: CASSYSNRGHEKLFF.

V and J are TRBV9 and TRBJ1-1, with D possibly being TRBD1 (5 bases). Germline V gene sequence: CDR1 SGDLS, CDR2 YYNGEE. Trimming left V 4 bases short and J 6 bases short, with 19 bases between. This CDR3 is 15 amino acids long. The chain's CDR3 is CASSPRGAKGPEAFF. CDR3 sequence (DNA): TGTGCCAGCAGCCCCCGCGGGGCGAAGGGACCTGAAGCTTTCTTT. Full variable domain (rest looked up from reference TRBV9 and TRBJ1-1): DSGVTQTPKHLITATGQRVTLRCSPRSGDLSVYWYQQSLDQGLQFLIQYYNGEERAKGNILERFSAQQFPDLHSELNLSSLELGDSALYFCASSPRGAKGPEAFFGQGTRLTVV.

The chain uses TRBV7-8 and TRBJ1-4; tentative D call: TRBD1 (5 bases). Germline CDR1 is SGHVS and CDR2 is FQNEAQ. V dropped 3 bases and J dropped 6 bases, with 8 bases sitting between them. The CDR3 contains 13 residues. In DNA, the CDR3 is TGTGCCAGCAGCTTTCTAGGGGATGAAAAACTGTTTTTT. This codes for CASSFLGDEKLFF.

The V and J genes are TRBV19 and TRBJ2-2, with 7 nucleotides matching TRBD2. The CDR3 is made up of 14 amino acids. Germline CDR1 and CDR2: LNHDA and SQIVND (reference sequence). The J segment lost 5 bases and the V segment lost 6 bases, leaving 6 bases of the junction unmatched. The CDR3 here is CASRVGGPTGELFF. The CDR3, as DNA: TGTGCCAGTAGGGTGGGAGGGCCGACCGGGGAGCTGTTTTTT.

This sequence joins TRBV6-5 and TRBJ1-1; 10 bases align to TRBD1. Germline lookup yields CDR1 MNHEY and CDR2 SVGAGI. This CDR3 comprises 15 residues. V lost 4 bases, J lost 0 bases, and 2 bases stayed unmatched. CDR3 sequence reads: CASSLTGGLNTEAFF. The CDR3 DNA reads TGTGCCAGCAGTTTGACAGGGGGCCTGAACACTGAAGCTTTCTTT.

This clone was seen a single time. V usage is TRBV6-1 and J usage is TRBJ1-5; the match to TRBD1 covers 11 bases. The CDR3 extends over 15 amino acids. Germline-derived CDR1 and CDR2 are MNHNS and SASEGT. Trimming cost V 4 bases and J 5 bases; bases outside gene matches: 4. The CDR3 is CASSAWTGGDQPQHF. CDR3 in DNA: TGTGCCAGCAGTGCTTGGACAGGGGGCGATCAGCCCCAGCATTTT.

The CDR3 loop is CASSGLTGNTIYF. DNA for the CDR3: TGTGCCAGCAGCGGTCTAACTGGAAACACCATATATTTT. V and J are TRBV14 and TRBJ1-3; D gene uncertain. V lost 5 bases and J lost 2, with 7 bases in between. Germline V lookup: CDR1 SGHDN, CDR2 FVKESK. The CDR3 consists of 13 residues.

V is TRBV18 and J is TRBJ2-2; TRBD1 matches 9 bases. J gave up 10 bases and V 4 bases, and 16 bases lay outside the gene matches. The CDR3 length is 17 residues. The germline V gene has CDR1 KGHSH and CDR2 LQKENI. Here the CDR3 DNA reads TGTGCCAGCTCACTCCAGATTCGGGGACAGGGTGTCGCGGAGCTGTTTTTT. It translates to CASSLQIRGQGVAELFF.

This clone was found once. The V and J genes are TRBV19 and TRBJ2-2; 12 positions agree with TRBD1. The germline CDR1 and CDR2 sequences are LNHDA and SQIVND (reference sequence). The ends lost 4 bases at V and 6 bases at J; junction bases unmatched: 15. This CDR3 contains 19 residues. The CDR3 sequence: CASSKVASPGQGAAGELFF. CDR3 DNA: TGTGCCAGTAGTAAGGTTGCCAGCCCGGGACAGGGGGCCGCCGGGGAGCTGTTTTTT. The whole variable domain, filled in from reference TRBV19 and TRBJ2-2, reads DGGITQSPKYLFRKEGQNVTLSCEQNLNHDAMYWYRQDPGQGLRLIYYSQIVNDFQKGDIAEGYSVSREKKESFPLTVTSAQKNPTAFYLCASSKVASPGQGAAGELFFGEGSRLTVL.

The rearrangement links TRBV6-1 to TRBJ2-7, with D maybe TRBD2 (6 bases). Trimming stripped 4 bases from V and 3 bases from J, with 19 bases between. From germline, CDR1 is MNHNS and CDR2 SASEGT. The CDR3 runs to 16 residues. CDR3: CASSVPVGRGDYEQYF. Here the CDR3 DNA reads TGTGCCAGCAGTGTCCCCGTCGGGCGCGGGGACTACGAGCAGTACTTC.